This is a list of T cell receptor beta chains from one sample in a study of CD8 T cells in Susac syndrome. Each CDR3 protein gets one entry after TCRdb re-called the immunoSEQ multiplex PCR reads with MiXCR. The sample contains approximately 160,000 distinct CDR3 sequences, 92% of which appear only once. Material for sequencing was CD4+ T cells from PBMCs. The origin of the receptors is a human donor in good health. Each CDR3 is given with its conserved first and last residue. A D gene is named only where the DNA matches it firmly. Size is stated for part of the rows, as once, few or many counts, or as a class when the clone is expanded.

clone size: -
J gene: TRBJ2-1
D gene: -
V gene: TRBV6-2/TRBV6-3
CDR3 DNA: TGTGCCAGCAAGGGGTGGGAAGGCAATGAGCAGTTCTTC
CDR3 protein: CASKGWEGNEQFF

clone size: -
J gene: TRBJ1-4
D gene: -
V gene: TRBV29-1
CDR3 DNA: TGCAGCGTCGATGCAGGCGGGGGTTCTAATGAAAAACTGTTTTTT
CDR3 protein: CSVDAGGGSNEKLFF

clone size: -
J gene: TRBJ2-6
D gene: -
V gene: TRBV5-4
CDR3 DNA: TGTGCCAGCAACCGGGGCGCGGTTTCTGGGGCCAACGTCCTGATTTTC
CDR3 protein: CASNRGAVSGANVLIF

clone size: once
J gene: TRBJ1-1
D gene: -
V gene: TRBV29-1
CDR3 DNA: TGCAGCGTTGATCGGGGGAAGAGGAACACTGAAGCTTTCTTT
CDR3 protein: CSVDRGKRNTEAFF

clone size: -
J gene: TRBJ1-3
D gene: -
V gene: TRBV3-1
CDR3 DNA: TGTGCCAGCAGCCAACAAAGTGGAAACACCATATATTTT
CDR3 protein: CASSQQSGNTIYF

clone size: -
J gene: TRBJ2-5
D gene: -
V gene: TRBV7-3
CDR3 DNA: TGTGCCAGCAGCCCCTTCCAGGGCGGAGAGACCCAGTACTTC
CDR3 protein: CASSPFQGGETQYF

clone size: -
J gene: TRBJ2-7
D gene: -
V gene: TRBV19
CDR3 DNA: TGTGCCAGTAGTACCCACAGGAGTAACTACGAGCAGTACTTC
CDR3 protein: CASSTHRSNYEQYF

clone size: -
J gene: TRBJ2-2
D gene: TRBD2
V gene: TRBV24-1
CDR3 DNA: TGTGCCACCAGTGAACGCCGTTCTAGCGGGGGTAACACCGGGGAGCTGTTTTTT
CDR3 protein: CATSERRSSGGNTGELFF

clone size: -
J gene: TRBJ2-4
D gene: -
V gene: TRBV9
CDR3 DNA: TGTGCCAGCAGCGAGGGGGGGTCACAGGGCTTGGCCAAAAACATTCAGTACTTC
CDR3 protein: CASSEGGSQGLAKNIQYF

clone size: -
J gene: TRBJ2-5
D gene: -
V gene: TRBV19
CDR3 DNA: TGTGCCAGTAGTACCACAGGGAAGGTAGAGGAGACCCAGTACTTC
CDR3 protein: CASSTTGKVEETQYF

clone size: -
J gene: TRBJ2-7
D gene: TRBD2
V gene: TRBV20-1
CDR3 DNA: TGCAGTGCTAGAGATTCAACTAGCGGGTACGAGCAGTACTTC
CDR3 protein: CSARDSTSGYEQYF

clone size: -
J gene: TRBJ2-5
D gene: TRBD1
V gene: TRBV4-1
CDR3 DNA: TGCGCCAGCAGCCAACGGGACAGGGGGCGAGGCGAGACCCAGTACTTC
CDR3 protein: CASSQRDRGRGETQYF

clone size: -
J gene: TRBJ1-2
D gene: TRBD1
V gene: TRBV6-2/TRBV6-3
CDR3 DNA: TGTGCCAGCAGTTACGACAGGGTGAACTATGGCTACACCTTC
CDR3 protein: CASSYDRVNYGYTF

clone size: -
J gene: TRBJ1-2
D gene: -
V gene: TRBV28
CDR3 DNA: TGTGCCAGCAGCCTGGGGGCCGGAGGGTATGGCTACACCTTC
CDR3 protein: CASSLGAGGYGYTF

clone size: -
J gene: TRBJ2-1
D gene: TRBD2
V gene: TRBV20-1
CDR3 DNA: TGCAGTGCTAGTGGGCCGTTAGCGGGACTGAATGAGCAGTTCTTC
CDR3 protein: CSASGPLAGLNEQFF